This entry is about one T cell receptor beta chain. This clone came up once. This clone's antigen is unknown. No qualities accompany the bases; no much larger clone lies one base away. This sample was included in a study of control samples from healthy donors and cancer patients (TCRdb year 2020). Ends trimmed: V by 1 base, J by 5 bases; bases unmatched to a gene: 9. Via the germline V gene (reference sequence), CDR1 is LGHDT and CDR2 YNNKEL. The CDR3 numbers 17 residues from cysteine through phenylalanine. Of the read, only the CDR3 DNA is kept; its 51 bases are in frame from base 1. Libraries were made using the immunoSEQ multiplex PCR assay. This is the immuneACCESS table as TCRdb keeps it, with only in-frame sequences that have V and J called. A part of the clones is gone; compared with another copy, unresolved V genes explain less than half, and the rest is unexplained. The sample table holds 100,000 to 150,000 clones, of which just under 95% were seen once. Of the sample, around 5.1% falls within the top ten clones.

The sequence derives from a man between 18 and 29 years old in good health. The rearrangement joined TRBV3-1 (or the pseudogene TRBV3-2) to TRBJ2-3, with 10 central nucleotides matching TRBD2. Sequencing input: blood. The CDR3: CASSQVLSGGLGDTQYF. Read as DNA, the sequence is TGTGCCAGCAGCCAAGTACTTAGCGGGGGGCTGGGAGATACGCAGTATTTT.